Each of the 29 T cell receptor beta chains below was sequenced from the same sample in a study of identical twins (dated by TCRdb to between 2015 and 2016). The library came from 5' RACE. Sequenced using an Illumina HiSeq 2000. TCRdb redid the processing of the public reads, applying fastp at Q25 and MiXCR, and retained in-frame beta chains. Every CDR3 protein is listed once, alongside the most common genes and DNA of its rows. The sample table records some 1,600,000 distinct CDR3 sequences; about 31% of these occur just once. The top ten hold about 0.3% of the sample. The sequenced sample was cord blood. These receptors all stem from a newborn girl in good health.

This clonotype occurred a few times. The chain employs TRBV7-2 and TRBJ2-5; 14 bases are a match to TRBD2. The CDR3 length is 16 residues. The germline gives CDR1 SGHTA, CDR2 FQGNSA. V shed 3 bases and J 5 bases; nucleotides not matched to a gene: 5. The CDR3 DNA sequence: TGTGCCAGCAGCTTCGGGACTAGCGGGAGTAGGGAGACCCAGTACTTC. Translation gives CASSFGTSGSRETQYF. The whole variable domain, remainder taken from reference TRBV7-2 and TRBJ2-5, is GAGVSQSPSNKVTEKGKDVELRCDPISGHTALYWYRQSLGQGLEFLIYFQGNSAPDKSGLPSDRFSAERTGGSVSTLTIQRTQQEDSAVYLCASSFGTSGSRETQYFGPGTRLLVL.

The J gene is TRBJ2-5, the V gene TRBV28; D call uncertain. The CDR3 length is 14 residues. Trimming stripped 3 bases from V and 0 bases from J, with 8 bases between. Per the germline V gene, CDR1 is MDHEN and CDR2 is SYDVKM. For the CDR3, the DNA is TGTGCCAGCAGTTTTTACACTAACCAAGAGACCCAGTACTTC. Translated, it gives CASSFYTNQETQYF.

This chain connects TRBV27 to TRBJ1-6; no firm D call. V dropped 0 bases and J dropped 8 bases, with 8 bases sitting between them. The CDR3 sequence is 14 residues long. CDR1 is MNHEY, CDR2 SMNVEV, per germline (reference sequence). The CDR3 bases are TGTGCCAGCAGTTTATCGAGCCCCTATTCACCCCTCCACTTT. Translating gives CASSLSSPYSPLHF.

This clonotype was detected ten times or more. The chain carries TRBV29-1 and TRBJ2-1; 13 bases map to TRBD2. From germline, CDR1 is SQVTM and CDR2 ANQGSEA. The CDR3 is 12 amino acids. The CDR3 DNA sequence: TGCTCCGGGACTAGCGGGAAGGATGAGCAGTTCTTC. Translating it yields CSGTSGKDEQFF.

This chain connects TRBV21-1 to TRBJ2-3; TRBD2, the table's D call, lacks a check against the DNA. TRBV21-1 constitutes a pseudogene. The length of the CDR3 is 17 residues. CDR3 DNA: TGTGCCAGCAGCAAAGTATCGAGCGGTCAGGGCACAGATACGCAGTATTTT. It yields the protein CASSKVSSGQGTDTQYF.

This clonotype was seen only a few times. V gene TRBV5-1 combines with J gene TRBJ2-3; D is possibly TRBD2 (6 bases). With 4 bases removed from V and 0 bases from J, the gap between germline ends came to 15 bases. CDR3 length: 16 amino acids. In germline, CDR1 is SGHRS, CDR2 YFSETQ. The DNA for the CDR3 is TGCGCCAGCAGCCCCCCGGACTATCCTAGCACAGATACGCAGTATTTT. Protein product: CASSPPDYPSTDTQYF.

The CDR3 region has the DNA TGTGCCAGCAGCTTAGTCGGACAGGGTGGCGGGGAGCTGTTTTTT. Encoded protein: CASSLVGQGGGELFF. This chain connects TRBV11-1 to TRBJ2-2, with TRBD1 identical over 8 bases. CDR3 length equals 15 residues. Trimming at V came to 1 base and at J to 7 bases, leaving 5 bases not matched to a gene. Germline loops: CDR1 SGHAT, CDR2 FQDESV (reference sequence). The variable domain in full, with the rest retrieved from reference TRBV11-1 and TRBJ2-2, is EAEVAQSPRYKITEKSQAVAFWCDPISGHATLYWYRQILGQGPELLVQFQDESVVDDSQLPKDRFSAERLKGVDSTLKIQPAELGDSAMYLCASSLVGQGGGELFFGEGSRLTVL.

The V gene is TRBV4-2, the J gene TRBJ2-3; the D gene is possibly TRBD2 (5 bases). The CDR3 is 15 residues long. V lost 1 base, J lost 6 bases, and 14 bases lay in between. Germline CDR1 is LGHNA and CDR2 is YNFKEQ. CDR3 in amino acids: CASSQGLLAADTQYF. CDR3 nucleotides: TGTGCCAGCAGCCAAGGTCTCCTAGCCGCGGATACGCAGTATTTT.

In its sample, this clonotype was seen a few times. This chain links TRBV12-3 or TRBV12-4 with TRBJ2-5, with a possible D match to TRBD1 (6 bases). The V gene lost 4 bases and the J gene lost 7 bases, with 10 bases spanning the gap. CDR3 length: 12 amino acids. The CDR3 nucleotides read TGTGCCAGCAGTTGGGGGCTCGGGACCCAGTACTTC. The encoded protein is CASSWGLGTQYF.

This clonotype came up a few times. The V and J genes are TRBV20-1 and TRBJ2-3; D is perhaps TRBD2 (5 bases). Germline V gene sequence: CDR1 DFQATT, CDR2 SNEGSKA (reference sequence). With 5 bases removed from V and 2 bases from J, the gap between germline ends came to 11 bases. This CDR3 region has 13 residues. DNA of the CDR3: TGCAGTGCTGGCCAGACTAACACAGATACGCAGTATTTT. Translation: CSAGQTNTDTQYF.

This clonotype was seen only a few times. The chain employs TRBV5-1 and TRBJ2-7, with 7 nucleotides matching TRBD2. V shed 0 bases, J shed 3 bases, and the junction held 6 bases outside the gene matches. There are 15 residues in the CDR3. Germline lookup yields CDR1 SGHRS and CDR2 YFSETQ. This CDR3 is CASSLVGAGVYEQYF. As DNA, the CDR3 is TGCGCCAGCAGCTTGGTTGGCGCGGGAGTCTACGAGCAGTACTTC. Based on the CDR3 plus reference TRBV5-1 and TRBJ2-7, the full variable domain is KAGVTQTPRYLIKTRGQQVTLSCSPISGHRSVSWYQQTPGQGLQFLFEYFSETQRNKGNFPGRFSGRQFSNSRSEMNVSTLELGDSALYLCASSLVGAGVYEQYFGPGTRLTVT.

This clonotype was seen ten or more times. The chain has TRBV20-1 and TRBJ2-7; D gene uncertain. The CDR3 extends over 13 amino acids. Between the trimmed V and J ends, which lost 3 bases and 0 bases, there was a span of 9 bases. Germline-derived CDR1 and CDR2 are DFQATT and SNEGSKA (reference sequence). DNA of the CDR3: TGCAGTGCTAGCCCCACCAGCTCCTACGAGCAGTACTTC. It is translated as CSASPTSSYEQYF.

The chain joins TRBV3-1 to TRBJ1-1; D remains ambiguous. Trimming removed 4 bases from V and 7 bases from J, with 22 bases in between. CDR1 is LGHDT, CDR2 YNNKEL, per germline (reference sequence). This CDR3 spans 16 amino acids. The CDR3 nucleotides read TGTGCCAGCAGCCGATTATACACCGGACGGGAATTTGAAGCTTTCTTT. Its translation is CASSRLYTGREFEAFF.

The DNA of the CDR3 is TGTGCCAGCAGCTTGTTCGGGCCGCGGGGGGCCATCAATGAGCAGTTCTTC. Translated: CASSLFGPRGAINEQFF. This chain links TRBV5-4 with TRBJ2-1, with TRBD2 identical over 8 bases. V lost 1 base and J lost 6; bases outside the gene matches: 12. This CDR3 is built from 17 residues. The germline V gene has CDR1 SGHNT and CDR2 YYREEE (reference sequence).

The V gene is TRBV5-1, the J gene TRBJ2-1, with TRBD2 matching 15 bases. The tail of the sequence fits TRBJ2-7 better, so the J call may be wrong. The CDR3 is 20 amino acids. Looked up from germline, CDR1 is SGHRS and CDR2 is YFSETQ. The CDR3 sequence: CASSSARGTSGRSSYNEQYF. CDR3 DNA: TGCGCCAGCAGCTCAGCTAGAGGGACTAGCGGGAGGAGCTCCTACAATGAGCAGTACTTC.

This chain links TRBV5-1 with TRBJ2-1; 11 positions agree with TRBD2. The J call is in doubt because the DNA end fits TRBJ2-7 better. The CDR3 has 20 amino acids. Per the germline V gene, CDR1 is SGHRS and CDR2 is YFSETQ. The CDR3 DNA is TGCGCCAGCAGCTTGGTTCCGGGACTAGCGGTCCAAAGGACCTACAATGAGCAGTACTTC. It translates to CASSLVPGLAVQRTYNEQYF.

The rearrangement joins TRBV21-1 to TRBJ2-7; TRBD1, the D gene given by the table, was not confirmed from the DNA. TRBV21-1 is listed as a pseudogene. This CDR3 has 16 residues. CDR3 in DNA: TGTGCCAGCAGCAACGCGGGACACTTTGGGGGCTACGAGCAGTACTTC. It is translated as CASSNAGHFGGYEQYF.

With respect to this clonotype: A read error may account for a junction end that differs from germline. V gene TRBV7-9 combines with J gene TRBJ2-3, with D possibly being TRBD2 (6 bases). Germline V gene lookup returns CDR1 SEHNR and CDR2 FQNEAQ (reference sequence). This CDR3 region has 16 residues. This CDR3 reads CACSPHLRERTDTQYF. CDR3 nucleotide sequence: TGTGCCTGCAGCCCCCACCTCCGGGAGCGTACAGATACGCAGTATTTT.

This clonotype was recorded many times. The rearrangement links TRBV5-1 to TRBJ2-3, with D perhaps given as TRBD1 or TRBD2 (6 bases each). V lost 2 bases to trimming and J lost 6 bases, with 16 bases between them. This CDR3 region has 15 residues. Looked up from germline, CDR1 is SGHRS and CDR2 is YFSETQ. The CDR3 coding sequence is TGCGCCAGCAGCTTCGAGGGGGGCTACTTTGATACGCAGTATTTT. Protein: CASSFEGGYFDTQYF.

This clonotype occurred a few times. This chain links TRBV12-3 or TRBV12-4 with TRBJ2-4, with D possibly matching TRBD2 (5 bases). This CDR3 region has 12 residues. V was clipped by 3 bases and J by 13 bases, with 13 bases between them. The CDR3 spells CASSLMGWEQYF. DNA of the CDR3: TGTGCCAGCAGTTTGATGGGTTGGGAGCAGTACTTC.

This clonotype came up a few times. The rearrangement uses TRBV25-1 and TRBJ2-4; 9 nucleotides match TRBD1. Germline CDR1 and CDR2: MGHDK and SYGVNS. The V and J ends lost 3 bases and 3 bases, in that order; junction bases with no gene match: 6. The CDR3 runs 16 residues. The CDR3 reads CASSDRGQGDKNIQYF. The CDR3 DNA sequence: TGTGCCAGCAGTGATAGGGGACAGGGTGACAAAAACATTCAGTACTTC.

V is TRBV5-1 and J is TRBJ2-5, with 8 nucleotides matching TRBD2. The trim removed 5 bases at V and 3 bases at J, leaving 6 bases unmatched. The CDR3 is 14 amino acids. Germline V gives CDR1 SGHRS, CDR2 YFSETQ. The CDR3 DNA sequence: TGCGCCAGCAGTCCCGGGGGGGGCGAAGAGACCCAGTACTTC. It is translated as CASSPGGGEETQYF.

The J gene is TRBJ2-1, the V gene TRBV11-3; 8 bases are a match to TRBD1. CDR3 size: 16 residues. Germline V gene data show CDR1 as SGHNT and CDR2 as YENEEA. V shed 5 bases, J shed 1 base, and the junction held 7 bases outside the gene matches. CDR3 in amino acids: CASSHGQGGSYNEQFF. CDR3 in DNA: TGTGCCAGCAGCCATGGACAGGGCGGGTCCTACAATGAGCAGTTCTTC.

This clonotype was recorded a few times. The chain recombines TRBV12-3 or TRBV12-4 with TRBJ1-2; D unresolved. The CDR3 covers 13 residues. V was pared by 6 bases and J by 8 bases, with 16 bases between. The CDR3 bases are TGTGCCAGCAGACCCAACCTCTTGGGGGGCTACACCTTC. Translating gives CASRPNLLGGYTF.

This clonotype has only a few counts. This chain's CDR3 is CASSQRGRLTGTNEKLFF. CDR3 sequence (DNA): TGTGCCAGCAGCCAAAGGGGCAGGCTGACAGGGACAAATGAAAAACTGTTTTTT. The chain couples TRBV3-1 to TRBJ1-4; 7 bases agree with TRBD1. Germline V gene lookup returns CDR1 LGHDT and CDR2 YNNKEL (reference sequence). The V gene end was trimmed by 2 bases and the J gene end by 5 bases; junction bases not matched to a gene: 14. The CDR3 loop spans 18 amino acids.

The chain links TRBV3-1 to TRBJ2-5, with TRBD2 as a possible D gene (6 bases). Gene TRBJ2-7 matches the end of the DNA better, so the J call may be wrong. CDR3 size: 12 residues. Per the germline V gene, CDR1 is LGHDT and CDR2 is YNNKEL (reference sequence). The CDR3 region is CASSTRGIEQYF. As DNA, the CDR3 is TGTGCCAGCAGCACGCGGGGTATCGAGCAGTACTTC.

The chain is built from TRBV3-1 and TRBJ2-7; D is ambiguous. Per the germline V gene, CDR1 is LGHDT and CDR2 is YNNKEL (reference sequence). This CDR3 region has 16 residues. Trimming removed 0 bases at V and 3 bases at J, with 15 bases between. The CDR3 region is CASSQDREGVGYEQYF. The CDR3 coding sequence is TGTGCCAGCAGCCAAGATAGGGAAGGAGTCGGCTACGAGCAGTACTTC.

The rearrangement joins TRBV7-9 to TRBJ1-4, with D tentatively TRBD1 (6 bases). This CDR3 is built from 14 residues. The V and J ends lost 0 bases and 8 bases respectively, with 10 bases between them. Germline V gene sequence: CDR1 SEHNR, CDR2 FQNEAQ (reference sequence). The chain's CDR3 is CASSLAAGQEKLFF. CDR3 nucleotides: TGTGCCAGCAGCTTAGCCGCTGGACAGGAAAAACTGTTTTTT.

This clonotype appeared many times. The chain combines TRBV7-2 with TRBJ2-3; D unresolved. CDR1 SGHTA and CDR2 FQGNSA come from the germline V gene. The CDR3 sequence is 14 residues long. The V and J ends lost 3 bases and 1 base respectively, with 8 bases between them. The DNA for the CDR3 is TGTGCCAGCAGCTTTTACGGCGGCACAGATACGCAGTATTTT. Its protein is CASSFYGGTDTQYF.